This TCR beta chain was identified in a study of CD8+CD57+ T cells in acquired aplastic anemia. The wider study: The average for DNA from sorted CD4+ and CD8+ cells was roughly 3 ug.

As to this clonotype: As yet, its antigen is unknown.

Using genomic DNA as the template, TCR beta VDJ and CDR3 profiling was carried out. TCRdb ran MiXCR on the reads and lists one entry per CDR3 protein. The profile shows around 150,000 distinct CDR3 sequences, less than 60% of them singletons. General study findings and limits: Overlap between patients and controls comprised 25 to 30 CD8+ CDR3 sequences. Patients versus controls showed no significant CD8+ Simpson's diversity difference.

Flow cytometry had shown expanded CD8+CD57+ cells in the patients chosen for sequencing. All participating patients were living with severe acquired aplastic anemia. CDR3 length: 15 residues. The V end lost 5 bases, the J end lost 0 bases, and 14 bases lay between the germline ends. Germline CDR1 reads SEHNR; CDR2 reads FQNEAQ (reference sequence). The sequenced sample was sorted CD4+, CD8+, or CD8+CD57+ T cells (not recorded which) from PBMCs. The chain carries TRBV7-9 and TRBJ2-7; the D is unclear. This clonotype originated in a human donor with aplastic anemia. In DNA form, the CDR3 reads TGTGCCAGCAGCCGGACGCAAGACACCTCCTACGAGCAGTACTTC. As protein: CASSRTQDTSYEQYF.